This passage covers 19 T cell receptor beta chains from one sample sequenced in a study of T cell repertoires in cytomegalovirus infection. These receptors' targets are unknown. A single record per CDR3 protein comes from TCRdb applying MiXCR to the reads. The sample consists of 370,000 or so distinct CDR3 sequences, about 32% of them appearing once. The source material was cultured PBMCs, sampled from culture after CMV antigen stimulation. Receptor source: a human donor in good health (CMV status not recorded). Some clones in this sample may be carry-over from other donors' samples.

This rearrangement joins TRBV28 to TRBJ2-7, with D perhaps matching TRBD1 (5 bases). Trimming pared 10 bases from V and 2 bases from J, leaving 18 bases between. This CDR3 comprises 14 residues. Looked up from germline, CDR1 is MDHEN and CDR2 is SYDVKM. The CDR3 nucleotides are TGTGCCATTACCAACCAGGGCAGGGCCTACGAGCAGTACTTC. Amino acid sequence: CAITNQGRAYEQYF. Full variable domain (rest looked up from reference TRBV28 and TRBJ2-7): DVKVTQSSRYLVKRTGEKVFLECVQDMDHENMFWYRQDPGLGLRLIYFSYDVKMKEKGDIPEGYSVSREKKERFSLILESASTNQTSMYLCAITNQGRAYEQYFGPGTRLTVT.

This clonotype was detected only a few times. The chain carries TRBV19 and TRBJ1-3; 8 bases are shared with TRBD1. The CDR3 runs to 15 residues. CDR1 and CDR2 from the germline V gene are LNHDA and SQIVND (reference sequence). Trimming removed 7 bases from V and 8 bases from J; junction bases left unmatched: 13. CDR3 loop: CASKSGTGGGDTIYF. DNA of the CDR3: TGTGCCAGTAAATCCGGGACAGGTGGCGGGGACACCATATATTTT.

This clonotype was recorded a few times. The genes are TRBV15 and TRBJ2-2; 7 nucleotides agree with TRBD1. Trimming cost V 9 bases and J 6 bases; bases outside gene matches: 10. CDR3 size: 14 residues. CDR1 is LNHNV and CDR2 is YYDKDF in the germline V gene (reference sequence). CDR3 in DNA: TGTGCCACTTCCGGGACAGCACACGCCGGGGAGCTGTTTTTT. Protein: CATSGTAHAGELFF.

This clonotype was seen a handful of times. In DNA, the CDR3 is TGTGCCAGCAGCCAGACAGGGAGGTTACACGAGCAGTACTTC. It encodes CASSQTGRLHEQYF. This chain joins TRBV7-2 and TRBJ2-7, with D possibly TRBD1 on 7 matching bases. With 5 bases removed from V and 5 bases from J, the gap between germline ends came to 16 bases. This CDR3 has 14 residues. From germline, CDR1 is SGHTA and CDR2 FQGNSA.

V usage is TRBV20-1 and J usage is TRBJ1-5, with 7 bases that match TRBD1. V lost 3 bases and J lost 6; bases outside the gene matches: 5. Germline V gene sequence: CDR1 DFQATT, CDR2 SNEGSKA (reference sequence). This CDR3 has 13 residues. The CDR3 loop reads CSASGRDSQPQHF. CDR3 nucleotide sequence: TGCAGTGCTAGTGGTAGGGACAGTCAGCCCCAGCATTTT.

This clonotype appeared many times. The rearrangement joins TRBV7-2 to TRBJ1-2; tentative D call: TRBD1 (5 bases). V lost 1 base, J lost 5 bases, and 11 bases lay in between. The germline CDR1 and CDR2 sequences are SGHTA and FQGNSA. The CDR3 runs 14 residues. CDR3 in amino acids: CASSLGDSGYGYTF. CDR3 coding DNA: TGTGCCAGCAGCTTAGGGGACTCTGGGTATGGCTACACCTTC.

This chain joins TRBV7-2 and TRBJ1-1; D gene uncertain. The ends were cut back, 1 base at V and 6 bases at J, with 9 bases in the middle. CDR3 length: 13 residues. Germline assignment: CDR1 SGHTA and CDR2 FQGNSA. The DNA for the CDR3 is TGTGCCAGCAGCTTAGTGGTGGGATCTGAAGCTTTCTTT. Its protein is CASSLVVGSEAFF.

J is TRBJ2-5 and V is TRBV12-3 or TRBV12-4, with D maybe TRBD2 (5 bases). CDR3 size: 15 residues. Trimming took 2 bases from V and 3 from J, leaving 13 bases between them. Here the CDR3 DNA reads TGTGCCAGCAGTTTACGGGAACGGACCGAAGAGACCCAGTACTTC. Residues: CASSLRERTEETQYF.

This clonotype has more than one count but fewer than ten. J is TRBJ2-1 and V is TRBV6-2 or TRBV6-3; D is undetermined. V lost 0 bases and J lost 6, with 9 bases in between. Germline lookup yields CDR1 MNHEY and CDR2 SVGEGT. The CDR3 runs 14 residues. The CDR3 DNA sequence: TGTGCCAGCAGTTACTCCGAACTAAGCAATGAGCAGTTCTTC. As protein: CASSYSELSNEQFF.

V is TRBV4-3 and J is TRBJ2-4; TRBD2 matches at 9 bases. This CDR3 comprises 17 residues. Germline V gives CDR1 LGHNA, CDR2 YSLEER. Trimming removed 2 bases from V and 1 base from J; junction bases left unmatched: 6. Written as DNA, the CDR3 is TGCGCCAGCAGCCAATTTATAGCGGGAGCTGCCAAAAACATTCAGTACTTC. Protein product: CASSQFIAGAAKNIQYF.

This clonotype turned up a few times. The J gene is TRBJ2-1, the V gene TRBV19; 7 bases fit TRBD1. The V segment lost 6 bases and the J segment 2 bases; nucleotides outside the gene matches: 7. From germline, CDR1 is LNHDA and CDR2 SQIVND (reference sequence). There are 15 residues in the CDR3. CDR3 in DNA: TGTGCCAGTAGCCTTAGACAGGGCACCTACAATGAGCAGTTCTTC. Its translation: CASSLRQGTYNEQFF.

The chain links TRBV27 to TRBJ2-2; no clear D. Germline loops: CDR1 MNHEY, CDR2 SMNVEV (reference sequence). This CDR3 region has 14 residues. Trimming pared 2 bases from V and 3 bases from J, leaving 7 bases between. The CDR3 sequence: CASSLVGYTGELFF. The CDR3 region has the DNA TGTGCCAGCAGTTTAGTAGGGTACACCGGGGAGCTGTTTTTT.

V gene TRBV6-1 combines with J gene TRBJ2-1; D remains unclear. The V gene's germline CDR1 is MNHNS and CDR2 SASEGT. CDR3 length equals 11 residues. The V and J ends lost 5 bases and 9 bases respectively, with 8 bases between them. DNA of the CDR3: TGTGCCAGCAGTTCAGCTGGTGAGCAGTTCTTC. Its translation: CASSSAGEQFF.

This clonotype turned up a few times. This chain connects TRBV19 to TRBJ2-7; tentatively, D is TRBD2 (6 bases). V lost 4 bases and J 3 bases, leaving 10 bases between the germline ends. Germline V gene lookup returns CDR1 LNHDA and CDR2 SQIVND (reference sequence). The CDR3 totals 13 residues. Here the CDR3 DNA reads TGTGCCAGTAGTAAACGGCGGGGCTACGAGCAGTACTTC. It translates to CASSKRRGYEQYF.

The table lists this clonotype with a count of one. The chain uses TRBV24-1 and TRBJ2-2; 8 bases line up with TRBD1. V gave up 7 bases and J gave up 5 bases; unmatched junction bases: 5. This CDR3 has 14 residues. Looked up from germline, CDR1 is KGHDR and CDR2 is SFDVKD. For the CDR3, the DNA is TGTGCCACCAGAAGGACAGGGTCGACCGGGGAGCTGTTTTTT. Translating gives CATRRTGSTGELFF.

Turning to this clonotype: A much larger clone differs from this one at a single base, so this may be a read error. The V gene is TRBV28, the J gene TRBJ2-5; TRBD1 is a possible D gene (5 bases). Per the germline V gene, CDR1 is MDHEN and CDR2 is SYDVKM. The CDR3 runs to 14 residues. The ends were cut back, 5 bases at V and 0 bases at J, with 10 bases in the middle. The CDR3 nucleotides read TGTGCCAGCAGTCCAAACAGGAACCAAGAGACCCAGTACTTC. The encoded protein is CASSPNRNQETQYF.

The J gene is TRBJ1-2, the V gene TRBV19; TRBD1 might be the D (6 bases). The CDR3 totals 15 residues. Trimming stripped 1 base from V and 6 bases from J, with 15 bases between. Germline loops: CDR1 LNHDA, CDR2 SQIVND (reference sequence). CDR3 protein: CASSIAAGTFNGYTF. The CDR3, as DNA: TGTGCCAGTAGTATAGCGGCCGGGACATTTAATGGCTACACCTTC.

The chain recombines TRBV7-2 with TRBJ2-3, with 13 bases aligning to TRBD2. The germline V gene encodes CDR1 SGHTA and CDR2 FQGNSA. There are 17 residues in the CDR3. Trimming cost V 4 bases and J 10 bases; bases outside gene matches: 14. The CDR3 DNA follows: TGTGCCAGCAGCTATAAGAGCCGACTAGCGGGGGGCCAGCCGCAGTATTTT. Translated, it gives CASSYKSRLAGGQPQYF.

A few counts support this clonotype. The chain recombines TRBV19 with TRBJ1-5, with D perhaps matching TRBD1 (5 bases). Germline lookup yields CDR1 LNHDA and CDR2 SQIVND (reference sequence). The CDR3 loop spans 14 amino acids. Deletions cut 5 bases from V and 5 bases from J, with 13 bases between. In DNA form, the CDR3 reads TGTGCCAGTAGTCCGACAGCAAACTATCAGCCCCAGCATTTT. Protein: CASSPTANYQPQHF.